Each of the 4 T cell receptor beta chains below was sequenced from the same sample in a study of blood T cell repertoires in COVID-19. The protocol was immunoSEQ multiplex PCR, while the TCRdb copy is restricted to in-frame clones and leaves out a portion. This sample yields 340,000 or so clones, of which over 70% are seen a single time; just under 3% belongs to the top ten. The specimen was peripheral blood. The receptors derive from a man aged 25 to 40 with active or convalescent COVID-19.

This chain joins TRBV7-8 and TRBJ2-7, with D unresolved. Germline values: CDR1 SGHVS, CDR2 FQNEAQ. Trimming left V 1 base short and J 1 base short, with 8 bases between. CDR3 length: 14 amino acids. CDR3 nucleotides: TGTGCCAGCAGCTTAGGTCCAGCGTCCTACGAGCAGTACTTC. It translates to CASSLGPASYEQYF.

As DNA, the CDR3 is TGTGCCAGTAGTATAGCGGGCGGGGAGCTGTTTTTT. Amino acid sequence: CASSIAGGELFF. This sequence joins TRBV19 and TRBJ2-2; D not resolved. Trimming took off 1 base at V and 7 bases at J, with 4 bases between the two ends. The CDR3 runs to 12 residues. The germline gives CDR1 LNHDA, CDR2 SQIVND (reference sequence).

V usage is TRBV11-3 and J usage is TRBJ2-7; D not certain. Germline CDR1 and CDR2: SGHNT and YENEEA. The CDR3 runs to 11 residues. V was pared by 2 bases and J by 5 bases, with 4 bases between. The CDR3 region is CASSLTDEQYF. DNA for the CDR3: TGTGCCAGCAGCTTAACGGACGAGCAGTACTTC.

The rearrangement joins TRBV29-1 to TRBJ2-3; 8 bases match TRBD2. Germline CDR1 is SQVTM and CDR2 is ANQGSEA. This CDR3 is built from 15 residues. Trimming removed 5 bases from V and 0 bases from J; junction bases left unmatched: 7. The CDR3 spells CSVTVAGSSTDTQYF. In DNA, the CDR3 is TGCAGCGTTACGGTAGCGGGATCTAGCACAGATACGCAGTATTTT.